The source of this T cell receptor beta chain is a study of CXCR3-negative and CXCR3-positive naive CD8 T cells. Overall study findings and caveats: Memory CD8+ cells had much lower diversity, and both naive subsets had comparably high diversity. No difference in surface CD5 was seen between naive subsets, and TCR strength was inferred from TRB CDR3 properties. Partly lower CXCR3 expression followed cryopreservation, and most assays relied on fresh PBMCs.

As regards this clonotype: Its antigen remains unidentified.

The CDR3 spans 14 residues. Germline V gene lookup returns CDR1 DFQATT and CDR2 SNEGSKA (reference sequence). With UMI labels, 5' RACE was used to prepare the TRB cDNA libraries. TCRdb reanalyzed the 5' RACE reads and collapses them to one entry per CDR3 protein, without DNA. Reported are tens of thousands of distinct CDR3 sequences; the ten largest clones contain around 0.4%. The chain links TRBV20-1 to TRBJ2-2; the D call from TCRdb, TRBD1, cannot be confirmed without DNA. This clonotype originated in a human donor in good health. Some clones in this sample may be carry-over from other donors' samples. The sequenced sample consisted of naive CXCR3- CD8+ T cells from blood. Specified subset: CD45RO-CCR7+CD27+CD95- naive CD8+ T cells lacking CXCR3 (TNR3-). The CDR3 protein is CSARVTVNTGELFF.